This T cell receptor beta chain was retrieved from a study of tumor-infiltrating lymphocytes in primary liver carcinoma. Comment on this clonotype: A junction boundary mismatches the germline segment, possibly from a read error.

Investigators took RNA and DNA out together from approximately 22-30 mg of unsorted bulk tissue. Germline lookup yields CDR1 SGHAT and CDR2 FQNNGV. CDR3 size: 14 residues. From about 530 ng total RNA, TCR beta cDNA was generated with a primer in the constant region. TCR beta libraries came from three nested multiplex PCR rounds using slightly modified ARM-PCR. Two initial PCR rounds of around 10 cycles each paired TRBV1-TRBV30 forward primers with a C-beta reverse primer. Each CDR3 protein gets one entry after TCRdb re-called the multiplex PCR reads with MiXCR. There are approximately 120,000 distinct CDR3 sequences in the sample; 64% occur only once, and less than 10% lies in the top ten.

This clonotype was sampled from a woman aged 55-75 years with primary liver carcinoma and hepatitis B virus infection. The sequenced sample consisted of liver tumor tissue from sampling region 3. The subset: tumor region T3, left-lateral pole. The chain carries TRBV11-2 and TRBJ1-3, with unresolved D. CDR3 amino acids: CASSSGPGGSTIYF. Written as DNA, the CDR3 is TGTGCCAGCAGCTCAGGCCCGGGTGGAAGCACCATATATTTT. The variable domain in full, with the rest retrieved from reference TRBV11-2 and TRBJ1-3, is EAGVAQSPRYKIIEKRQSVAFWCNPISGHATLYWYQQILGQGPKLLIQFQNNGVVDDSQLPKDRFSAERLKGVDSTLKIQPAKLEDSAVYLCASSSGPGGSTIYFGEGSWLTVV.